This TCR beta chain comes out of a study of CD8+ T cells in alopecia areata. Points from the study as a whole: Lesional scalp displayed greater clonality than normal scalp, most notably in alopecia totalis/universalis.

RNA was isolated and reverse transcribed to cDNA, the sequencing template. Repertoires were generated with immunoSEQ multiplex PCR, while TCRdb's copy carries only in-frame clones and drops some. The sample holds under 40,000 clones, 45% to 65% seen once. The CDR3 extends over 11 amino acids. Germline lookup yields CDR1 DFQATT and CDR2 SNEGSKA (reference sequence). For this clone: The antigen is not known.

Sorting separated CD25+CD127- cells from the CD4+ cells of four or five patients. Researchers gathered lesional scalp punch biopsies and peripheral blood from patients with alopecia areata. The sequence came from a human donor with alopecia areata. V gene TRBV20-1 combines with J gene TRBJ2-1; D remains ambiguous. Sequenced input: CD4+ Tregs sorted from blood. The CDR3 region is CSCWSYNEQFF. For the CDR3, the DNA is TGCAGCTGCTGGTCCTACAATGAGCAGTTCTTC.